Below, 2 T cell receptor beta chains from the same sample are listed, as sequenced in a study of T cell repertoires in cytomegalovirus infection (dated by TCRdb to about 2019). Sequencing used an Illumina HiSeq 1500. TCRdb reprocessing: public reads trimmed at Q25 with fastp, clones called with MiXCR, in-frame beta chains kept. For every CDR3 protein sequence, its rows merge into one entry that carries the most common genes and DNA. The sample table lists about 570,000 distinct CDR3 sequences, approximately 40% of them with a count of one. The ten largest clonotypes hold 48% of the sample. What the treatment or condition label conveys for this sample: in vitro stimulation with specific CMV peptide epitopes to enrich CMV-specific T cells. The antigens of these receptors remain unknown. This sample comprised cultured PBMCs, obtained from culture after CMV antigen stimulation. These receptors all stem from a human donor in good health (CMV status not recorded). Some clones in this sample may be carry-over from other donors' samples.

V gene TRBV24-1 combines with J gene TRBJ1-5; 9 positions agree with TRBD1. Germline V CDR1 and CDR2: KGHDR, SFDVKD. Unmatched junction bases numbered 3, after V lost 4 bases and J lost 3 bases. The CDR3 covers 15 residues. The CDR3: CATSEGQGLNQPQHF. The DNA for the CDR3 is TGTGCCACCAGTGAAGGACAGGGGCTCAATCAGCCCCAGCATTTT.

This clonotype has a count of ten or more. The rearrangement joins TRBV7-2 to TRBJ2-3; D is undetermined. V shed 4 bases and J shed 4 bases, with 3 bases lying between them. The CDR3 extends over 11 amino acids. Germline CDR1 and CDR2: SGHTA and FQGNSA. DNA for the CDR3: TGTGCCAGCAGCTCGTCAGATACGCAGTATTTT. It specifies CASSSSDTQYF. The full variable domain, in which reference TRBV7-2 and TRBJ2-3 provide the parts outside the CDR3, is GAGVSQSPSNKVTEKGKDVELRCDPISGHTALYWYRQSLGQGLEFLIYFQGNSAPDKSGLPSDRFSAERTGGSVSTLTIQRTQQEDSAVYLCASSSSDTQYFGPGTRLTVL.